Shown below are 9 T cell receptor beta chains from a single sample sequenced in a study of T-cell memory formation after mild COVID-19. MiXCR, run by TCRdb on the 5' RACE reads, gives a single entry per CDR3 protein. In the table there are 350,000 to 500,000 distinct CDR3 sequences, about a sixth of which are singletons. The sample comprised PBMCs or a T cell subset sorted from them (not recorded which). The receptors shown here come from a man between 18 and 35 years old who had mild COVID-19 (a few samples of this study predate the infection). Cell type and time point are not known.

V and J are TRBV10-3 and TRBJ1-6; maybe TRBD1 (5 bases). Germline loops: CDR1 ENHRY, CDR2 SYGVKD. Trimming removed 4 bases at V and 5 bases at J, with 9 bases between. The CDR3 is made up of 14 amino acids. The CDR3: CAISASRDNSPLHF. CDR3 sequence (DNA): TGTGCCATCAGTGCCAGCAGGGATAATTCACCCCTCCACTTT.

The CDR3 DNA reads TGTGCCAGCAGCGTAGAGGCGGACATCCTATACGGCTACACCTTC. Its translation is CASSVEADILYGYTF. This chain connects TRBV9 to TRBJ1-2; tentative D call: TRBD1 (5 bases). This CDR3 contains 15 residues. CDR1 is SGDLS, CDR2 YYNGEE, per germline. Trimming took off 0 bases at V and 8 bases at J, with 17 bases between the two ends.

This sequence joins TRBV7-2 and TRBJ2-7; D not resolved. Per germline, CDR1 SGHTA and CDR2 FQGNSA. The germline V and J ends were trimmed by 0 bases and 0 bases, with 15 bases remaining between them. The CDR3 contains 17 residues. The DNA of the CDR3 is TGTGCCAGCAGCTTAGCCCTCCCGGCGTGGTTCTCCTACGAGCAGTACTTC. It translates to CASSLALPAWFSYEQYF.

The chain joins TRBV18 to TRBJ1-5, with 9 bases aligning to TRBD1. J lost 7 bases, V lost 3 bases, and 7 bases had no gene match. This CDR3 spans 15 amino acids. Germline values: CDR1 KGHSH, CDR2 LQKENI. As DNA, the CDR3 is TGTGCCAGCTCACCGGGACAGGGTTCTTCGCAGCCCCAGCATTTT. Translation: CASSPGQGSSQPQHF.

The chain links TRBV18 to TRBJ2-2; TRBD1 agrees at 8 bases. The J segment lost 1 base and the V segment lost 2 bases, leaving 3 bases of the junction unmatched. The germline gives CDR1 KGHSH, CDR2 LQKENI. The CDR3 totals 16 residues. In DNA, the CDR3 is TGTGCCAGCTCACCATCAGGGGGCCTGAACACCGGGGAGCTGTTTTTT. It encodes CASSPSGGLNTGELFF.

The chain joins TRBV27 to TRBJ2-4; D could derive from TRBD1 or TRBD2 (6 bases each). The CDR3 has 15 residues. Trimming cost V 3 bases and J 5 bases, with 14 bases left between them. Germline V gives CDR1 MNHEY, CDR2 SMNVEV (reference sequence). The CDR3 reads CASSFRGGRENIQYF. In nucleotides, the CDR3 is TGTGCCAGCAGTTTCCGTGGGGGGCGCGAAAACATTCAGTACTTC.

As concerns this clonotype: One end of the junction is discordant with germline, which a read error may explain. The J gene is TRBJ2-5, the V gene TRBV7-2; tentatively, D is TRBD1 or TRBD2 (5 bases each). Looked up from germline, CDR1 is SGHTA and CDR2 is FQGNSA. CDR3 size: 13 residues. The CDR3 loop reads CASTPDGAQTQYF. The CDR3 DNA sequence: TGTGCAAGCACCCCGGACGGGGCTCAGACCCAGTACTTC. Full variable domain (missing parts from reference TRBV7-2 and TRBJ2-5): GAGVSQSPSNKVTEKGKDVELRCDPISGHTALYWYRQSLGQGLEFLIYFQGNSAPDKSGLPSDRFSAERTGGSVSTLTIQRTQQEDSAVYLCASTPDGAQTQYFGPGTRLLVL.

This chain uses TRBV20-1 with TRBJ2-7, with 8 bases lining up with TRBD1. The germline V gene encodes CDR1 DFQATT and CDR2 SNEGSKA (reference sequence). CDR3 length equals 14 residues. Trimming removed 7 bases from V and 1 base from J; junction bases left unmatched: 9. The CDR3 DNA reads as TGCAGTGTCAGAGTTAGGACAGGGTCCTACGAGCAGTACTTC. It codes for CSVRVRTGSYEQYF.

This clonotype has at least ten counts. CDR3 sequence: CASSLERTSTDTQYF. In DNA, the CDR3 is TGCGCCAGCAGCCTCGAGCGCACCAGCACAGATACGCAGTATTTT. The rearrangement joins TRBV5-1 to TRBJ2-3; D not certain. This CDR3 comprises 15 residues. Germline CDR1 and CDR2: SGHRS and YFSETQ. V gave up 4 bases and J gave up 0 bases, with 12 bases separating them.